The TCR beta chain under discussion was sequenced for a study of OX40 agonist ivuxolimab in advanced cancers. The CDR3 spans 19 residues. Per the germline V gene, CDR1 is MNHEY and CDR2 is SMNVEV (reference sequence). V was pared by 7 bases and J by 1 base, with 25 bases between. The table came from immunoSEQ multiplex PCR; TCRdb's copy has only in-frame clones and leaves some out. There are approximately 69,000 clones in the sample; 94% occur only once, and approximately 15% lies in the top ten. V and J are TRBV27 and TRBJ2-2; weak D call: TRBD2 (5 bases). This clonotype originated in an adult with an advanced solid tumor such as melanoma, head and neck, liver or kidney cancer. The source was CD4+ or CD8+ T cells sorted from blood, collected in a trial of the OX40 agonist ivuxolimab. The CDR3 protein is CASTSADPLVAKNTGELFF. The DNA for the CDR3 is TGTGCCAGCACCTCCGCGGACCCCCTCGTAGCGAAGAACACCGGGGAGCTGTTTTTT.